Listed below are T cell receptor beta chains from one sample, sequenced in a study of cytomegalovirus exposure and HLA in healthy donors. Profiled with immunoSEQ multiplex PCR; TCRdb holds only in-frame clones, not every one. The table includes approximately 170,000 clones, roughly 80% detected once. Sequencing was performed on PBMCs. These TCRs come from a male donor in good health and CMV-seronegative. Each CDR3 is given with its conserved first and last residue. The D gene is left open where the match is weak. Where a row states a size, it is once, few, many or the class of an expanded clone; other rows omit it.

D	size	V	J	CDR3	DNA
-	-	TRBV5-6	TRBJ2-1	CASSLGAGKSEQFF	TGTGCCAGCAGCTTGGGGGCCGGCAAGAGTGAGCAGTTCTTC
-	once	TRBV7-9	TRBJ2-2	CASSLSQYGLNTGELFF	TGTGCCAGCAGCTTATCCCAGTACGGACTTAACACCGGGGAGCTGTTTTTT
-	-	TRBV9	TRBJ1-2	CASSVVGGTGYTF	TGTGCCAGCAGCGTAGTAGGGGGTACAGGCTACACCTTC
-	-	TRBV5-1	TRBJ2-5	CASSSSSGYKETQYF	TGCGCCAGCAGCTCCTCTTCGGGGTATAAAGAGACCCAGTACTTC
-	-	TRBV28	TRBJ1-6	CASIIGGRAGDNSPLHF	TGTGCCAGCATCATTGGGGGCAGGGCCGGTGATAATTCACCCCTCCACTTT
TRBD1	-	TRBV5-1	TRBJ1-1	CASRVGTGNTEAFF	TGCGCCAGCAGGGTGGGGACAGGGAACACTGAAGCTTTCTTT
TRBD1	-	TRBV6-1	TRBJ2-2	CASSEGPGQRPTGELFF	TGTGCCAGCAGTGAAGGACCGGGACAGCGGCCGACCGGGGAGCTGTTTTTT
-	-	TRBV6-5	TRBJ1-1	CASHRDTEAFF	TGTGCCAGCCACAGGGACACTGAAGCTTTCTTT
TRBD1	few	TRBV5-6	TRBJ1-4	CASSGQGATNEKLFF	TGTGCCAGCAGCGGACAGGGGGCAACTAATGAAAAACTGTTTTTT
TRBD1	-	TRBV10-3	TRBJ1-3	CAISESRWDRGNTIYF	TGTGCCATCAGTGAGTCAAGGTGGGACAGGGGGAACACCATATATTTT
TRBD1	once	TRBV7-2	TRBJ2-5	CASSFRDSGETQYF	TGTGCCAGCAGCTTCCGGGACAGCGGAGAGACCCAGTACTTC
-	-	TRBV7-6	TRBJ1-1	CASSLGGGRGTEAFF	TGTGCCAGCAGCTTAGGCGGGGGGCGGGGCACTGAAGCTTTCTTT
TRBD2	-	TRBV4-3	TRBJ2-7	CASSQGRRLADEQYF	TGCGCCAGCAGCCAAGGTCGGAGGCTAGCGGACGAGCAGTACTTC
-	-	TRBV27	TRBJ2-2	CASSLGGRGTPGELFF	TGTGCCAGCAGTTTGGGGGGCAGGGGGACACCCGGGGAGCTGTTTTTT
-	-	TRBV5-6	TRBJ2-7	CASSLFGDSATYEQYF	TGTGCCAGCAGCTTGTTCGGGGATTCCGCAACCTACGAGCAGTACTTC
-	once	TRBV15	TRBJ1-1	CATSRDRGGPLTEAFF	TGTGCCACCAGCAGAGATCGTGGAGGGCCCCTCACTGAAGCTTTCTTT
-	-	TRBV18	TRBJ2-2	CASSPTRGTGELFF	TGTGCCAGCTCACCAACTCGGGGCACCGGGGAGCTGTTTTTT
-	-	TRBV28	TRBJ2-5	CASSLTGRRETQYF	TGTGCCAGCAGTTTAACAGGGCGGCGAGAGACCCAGTACTTC
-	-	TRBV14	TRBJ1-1	CASSQEEPGVFGLNTEAFF	TGTGCCAGCAGCCAAGAGGAGCCGGGGGTGTTCGGGTTGAACACTGAAGCTTTCTTT
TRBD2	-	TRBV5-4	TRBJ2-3	CASSLAALAGGWGTQYF	TGTGCCAGCAGCTTGGCCGCCCTAGCGGGAGGTTGGGGTACGCAGTATTTT
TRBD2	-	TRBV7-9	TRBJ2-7	CASSSTTSGTYEQYF	TGTGCCAGCAGCTCAACGACTAGCGGGACCTACGAGCAGTACTTC
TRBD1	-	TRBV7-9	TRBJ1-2	CASSSIYRDRGGYGYTF	TGTGCCAGCAGCTCCATTTACCGAGACAGGGGCGGGTATGGCTACACCTTC
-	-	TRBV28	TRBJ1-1	CASSLGQMNTEAFF	TGTGCCAGCAGTTTGGGACAAATGAACACTGAAGCTTTCTTT
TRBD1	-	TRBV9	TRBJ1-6	CASSVRQGSSPLHF	TGTGCCAGCAGCGTTAGACAGGGTTCTTCACCCCTCCACTTT
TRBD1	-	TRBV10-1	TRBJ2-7	CASSEKNLDRGGEQYF	TGCGCCAGCAGTGAGAAGAATCTCGACAGGGGGGGAGAGCAGTACTTC
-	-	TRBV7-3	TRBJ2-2	CASSLTGRAGELFF	TGTGCCAGCAGCTTAACGGGCAGGGCCGGGGAGCTGTTTTTT
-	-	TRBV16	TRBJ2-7	CASSQSGGNYEQYF	TGTGCCAGCAGCCAATCGGGAGGTAACTACGAGCAGTACTTC
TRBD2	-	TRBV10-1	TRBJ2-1	CASRKSRLAGPYGDEQFF	TGCGCCAGCAGGAAAAGTCGGCTAGCGGGACCCTACGGGGATGAGCAGTTCTTC
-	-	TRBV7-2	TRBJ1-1	CASSFYSGMNTEAFF	TGTGCCAGCAGCTTCTATTCGGGTATGAACACTGAAGCTTTCTTT
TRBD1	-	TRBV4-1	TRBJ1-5	CASSQDGTGGAYSNQPQHF	TGCGCCAGCAGCCAAGATGGGACAGGGGGCGCTTATAGCAATCAGCCCCAGCATTTT
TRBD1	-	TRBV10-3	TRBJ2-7	CAISESNTLTGRKGEQYF	TGTGCCATCAGTGAGTCGAATACGTTGACAGGGCGGAAGGGCGAGCAGTACTTC
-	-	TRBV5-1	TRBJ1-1	CASSGEGGLAPEAFF	TGCGCCAGCAGCGGGGAGGGGGGCTTGGCTCCTGAAGCTTTCTTT
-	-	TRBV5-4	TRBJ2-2	CASRRGGWGGQQSGELFF	TGTGCCAGCAGGAGGGGTGGATGGGGGGGGCAACAGAGCGGGGAGCTGTTTTTT
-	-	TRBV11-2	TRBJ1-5	CASSRLGGVNQPQHF	TGTGCCAGCAGCCGACTGGGGGGGGTCAATCAGCCCCAGCATTTT
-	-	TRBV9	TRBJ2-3	CASSVRAESSTDTQYF	TGTGCCAGCAGCGTACGAGCGGAGAGTAGCACAGATACGCAGTATTTT
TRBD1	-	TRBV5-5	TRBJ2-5	CASSPRRDRGYQETQYF	TGTGCCAGCAGCCCGAGACGGGACAGGGGGTACCAAGAGACCCAGTACTTC
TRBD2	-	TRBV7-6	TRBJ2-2	CASSQLAGGTGELFF	TGTGCCAGCAGCCAGCTAGCGGGAGGCACCGGGGAGCTGTTTTTT
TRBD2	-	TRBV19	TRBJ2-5	CASSIASGSQETQYF	TGTGCCAGTAGTATAGCTAGCGGGAGTCAAGAGACCCAGTACTTC
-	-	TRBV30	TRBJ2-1	CAWSTVRVRSYNEQFF	TGTGCCTGGAGTACGGTCAGGGTGAGGTCCTACAATGAGCAGTTCTTC
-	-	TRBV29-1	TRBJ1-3	CSVSPGSSGNTIYF	TGCAGCGTGAGCCCTGGGAGCTCTGGAAACACCATATATTTT
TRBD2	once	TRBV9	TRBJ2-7	CASSVSAGGLYEQYF	TGTGCCAGCAGCGTTTCAGCGGGAGGCCTCTACGAGCAGTACTTC
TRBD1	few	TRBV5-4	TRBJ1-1	CASSLIGGQGAAFF	TGTGCCAGCAGCTTGATTGGGGGACAGGGGGCAGCTTTCTTT
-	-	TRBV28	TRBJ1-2	CASSWGFYGYTF	TGTGCCAGCTCATGGGGCTTCTATGGCTACACCTTC
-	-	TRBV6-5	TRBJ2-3	CASAGSTDTQYF	TGTGCCAGCGCAGGGAGCACAGATACGCAGTATTTT
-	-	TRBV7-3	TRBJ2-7	CASSLSGQGGYEQYF	TGTGCCAGCAGCTTAAGTGGTCAAGGGGGCTACGAGCAGTACTTC
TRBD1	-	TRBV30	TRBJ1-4	CAWDRGLREKLFF	TGTGCCTGGGACAGGGGGCTTCGGGAAAAACTGTTTTTT
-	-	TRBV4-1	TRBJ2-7	CASSRGQTSYEQYF	TGCGCCAGCAGCAGAGGACAGACCTCCTACGAGCAGTACTTC
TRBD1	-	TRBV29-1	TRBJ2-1	CSVAGTGKESYNEQFF	TGCAGCGTTGCCGGGACAGGGAAAGAATCCTACAATGAGCAGTTCTTC
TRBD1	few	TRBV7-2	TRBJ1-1	CASSLATGTTFEAFF	TGTGCCAGCAGCTTAGCGACAGGGACCACTTTTGAAGCTTTCTTT